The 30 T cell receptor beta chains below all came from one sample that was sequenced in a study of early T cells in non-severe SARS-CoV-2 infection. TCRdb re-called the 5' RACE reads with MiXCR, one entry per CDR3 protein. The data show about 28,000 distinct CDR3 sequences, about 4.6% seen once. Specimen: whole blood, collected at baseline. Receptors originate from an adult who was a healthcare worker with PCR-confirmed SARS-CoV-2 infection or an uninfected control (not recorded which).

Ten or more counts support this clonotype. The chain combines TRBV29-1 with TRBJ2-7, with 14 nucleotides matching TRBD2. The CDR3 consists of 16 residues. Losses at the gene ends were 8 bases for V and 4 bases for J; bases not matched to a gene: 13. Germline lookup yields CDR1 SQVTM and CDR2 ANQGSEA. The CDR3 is CSSRGGLAGVGYEQYF. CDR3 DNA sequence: TGCAGCTCCCGCGGGGGACTAGCGGGAGTTGGGTACGAGCAGTACTTC.

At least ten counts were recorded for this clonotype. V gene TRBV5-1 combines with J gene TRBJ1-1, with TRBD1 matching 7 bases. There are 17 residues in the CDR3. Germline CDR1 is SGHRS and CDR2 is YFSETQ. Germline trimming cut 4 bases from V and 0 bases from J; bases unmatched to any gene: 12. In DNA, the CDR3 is TGCGCCAGCAGCCCCGGGACAGATAGTCTCATGAACACTGAAGCTTTCTTT. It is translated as CASSPGTDSLMNTEAFF.

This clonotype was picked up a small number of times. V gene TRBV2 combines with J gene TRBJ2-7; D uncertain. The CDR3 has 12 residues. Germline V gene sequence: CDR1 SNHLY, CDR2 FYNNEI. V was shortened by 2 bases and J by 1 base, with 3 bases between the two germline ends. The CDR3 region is CASSELSYEQYF. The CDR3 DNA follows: TGTGCCAGCAGTGAATTGTCCTACGAGCAGTACTTC.

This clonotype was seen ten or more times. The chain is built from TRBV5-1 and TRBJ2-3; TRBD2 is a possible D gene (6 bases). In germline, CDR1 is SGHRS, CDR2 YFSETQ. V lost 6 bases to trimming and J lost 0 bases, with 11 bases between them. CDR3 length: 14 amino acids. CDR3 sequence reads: CASTIADSTDTQYF. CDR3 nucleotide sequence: TGCGCCAGCACGATAGCGGACAGCACAGATACGCAGTATTTT.

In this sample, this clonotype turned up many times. The CDR3 bases are TGTGCCAGCAGCTTAGCGTGGAGGGAATACGAGCAGTACTTC. The encoded protein is CASSLAWREYEQYF. J is TRBJ2-7 and V is TRBV7-2, with D perhaps matching TRBD2 (6 bases). CDR3 size: 14 residues. Between the trimmed V and J ends, which lost 0 bases and 4 bases, there was a span of 10 bases. Germline-derived CDR1 and CDR2 are SGHTA and FQGNSA.

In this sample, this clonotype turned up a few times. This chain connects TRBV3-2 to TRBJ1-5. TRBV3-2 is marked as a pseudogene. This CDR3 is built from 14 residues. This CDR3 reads CASSQDHSNQPQHF. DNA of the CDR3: TGTGCCAGCAGCCAAGACCATAGCAATCAGCCCCAGCATTTT.

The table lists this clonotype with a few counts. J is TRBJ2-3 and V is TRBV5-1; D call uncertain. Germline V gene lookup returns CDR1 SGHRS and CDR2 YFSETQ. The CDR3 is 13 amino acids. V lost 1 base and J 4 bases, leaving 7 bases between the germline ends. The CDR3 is CASSLNRPDTQYF. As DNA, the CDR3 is TGCGCCAGCAGCTTGAACAGACCAGATACGCAGTATTTT.

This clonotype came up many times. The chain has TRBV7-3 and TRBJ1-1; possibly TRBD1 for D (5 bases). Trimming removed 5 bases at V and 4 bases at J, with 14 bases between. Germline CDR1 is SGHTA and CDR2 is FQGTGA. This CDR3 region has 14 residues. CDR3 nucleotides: TGTGCCAGCAGCAAGGGGAGAGGGAGCACTGAAGCTTTCTTT. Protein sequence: CASSKGRGSTEAFF.

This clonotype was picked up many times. The CDR3 protein is CASSLVTGWAFF. DNA for the CDR3: TGTGCCAGCAGTTTAGTTACAGGGTGGGCTTTCTTT. The V call is TRBV28, the J call TRBJ1-1; weak D call: TRBD1 (6 bases). The CDR3 runs 12 residues. Deletions cut 2 bases from V and 11 bases from J, with 12 bases between. Germline assignment: CDR1 MDHEN and CDR2 SYDVKM.

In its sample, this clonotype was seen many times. CDR3 coding DNA: TGCAGTGCTGCTACGGGACAGGCAGACACAGATACGCAGTATTTT. Encoded protein: CSAATGQADTDTQYF. The chain combines TRBV20-1 with TRBJ2-3; 8 bases map to TRBD1. In germline, CDR1 is DFQATT, CDR2 SNEGSKA (reference sequence). CDR3 length: 15 residues. V was clipped by 5 bases and J by 2 bases; unmatched bases: 9.

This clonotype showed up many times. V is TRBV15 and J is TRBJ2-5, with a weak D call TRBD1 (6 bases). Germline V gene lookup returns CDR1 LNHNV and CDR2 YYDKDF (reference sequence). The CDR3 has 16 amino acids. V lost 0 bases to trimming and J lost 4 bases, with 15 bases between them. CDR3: CATSRDRGGVGETQYF. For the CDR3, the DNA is TGTGCCACCAGCAGAGATAGAGGGGGAGTGGGAGAGACCCAGTACTTC.

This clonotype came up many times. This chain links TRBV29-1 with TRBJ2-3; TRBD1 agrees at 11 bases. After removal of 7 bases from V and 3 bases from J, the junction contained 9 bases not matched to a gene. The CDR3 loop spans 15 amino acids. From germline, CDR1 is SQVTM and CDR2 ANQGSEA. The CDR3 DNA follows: TGCAGCGCCGGGGGGACAGGGGGAGGTACAGATACGCAGTATTTT. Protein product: CSAGGTGGGTDTQYF.

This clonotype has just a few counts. This CDR3 reads CASSVAGQSYNEQFF. The CDR3 DNA sequence: TGTGCCAGCAGCGTAGCGGGACAATCCTACAATGAGCAGTTCTTC. The gene calls are TRBV9 and TRBJ2-1, with a weak D call TRBD1 (6 bases). V was cut by 0 bases and J by 1 base, with 8 bases left in between. The germline V gene has CDR1 SGDLS and CDR2 YYNGEE. The CDR3 is 15 amino acids.

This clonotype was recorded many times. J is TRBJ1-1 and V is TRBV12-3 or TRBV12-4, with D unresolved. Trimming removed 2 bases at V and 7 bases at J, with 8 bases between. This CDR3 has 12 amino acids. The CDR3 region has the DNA TGTGCCAGCAGTTTACAGACCCGTGAAGCTTTCTTT. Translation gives CASSLQTREAFF.

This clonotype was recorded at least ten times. The CDR3 DNA is TGTGCCAGCAGTTACTCCGGGACTAGAGCCCAAGAGACCCAGTACTTC. Amino acid sequence: CASSYSGTRAQETQYF. V is TRBV6-5 and J is TRBJ2-5, with 8 bases aligning to TRBD2. The germline gives CDR1 MNHEY, CDR2 SVGAGI. This CDR3 region has 16 residues. With V trimmed by 0 bases and J by 1 base, 4 bases remained unmatched.

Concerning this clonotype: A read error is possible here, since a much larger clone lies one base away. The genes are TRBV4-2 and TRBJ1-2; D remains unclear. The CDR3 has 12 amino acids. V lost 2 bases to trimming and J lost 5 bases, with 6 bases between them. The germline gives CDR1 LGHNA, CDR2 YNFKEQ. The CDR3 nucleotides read TGTGCCAGCAGCCAATATGCATATGGCTACACCTTC. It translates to CASSQYAYGYTF.

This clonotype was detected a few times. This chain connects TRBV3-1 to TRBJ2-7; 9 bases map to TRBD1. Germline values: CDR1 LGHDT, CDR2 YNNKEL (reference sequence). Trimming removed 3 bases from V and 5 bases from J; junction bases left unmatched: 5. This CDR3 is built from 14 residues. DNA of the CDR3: TGTGCCAGCAGCCAGGGGACAGGGACCAACGAGCAGTACTTC. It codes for CASSQGTGTNEQYF.

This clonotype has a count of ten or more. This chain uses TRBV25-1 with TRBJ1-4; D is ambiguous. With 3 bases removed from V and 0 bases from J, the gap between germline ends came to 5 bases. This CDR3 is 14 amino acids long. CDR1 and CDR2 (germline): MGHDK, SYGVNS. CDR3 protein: CASSDRATNEKLFF. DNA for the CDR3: TGTGCCAGCAGTGACCGTGCAACTAATGAAAAACTGTTTTTT.

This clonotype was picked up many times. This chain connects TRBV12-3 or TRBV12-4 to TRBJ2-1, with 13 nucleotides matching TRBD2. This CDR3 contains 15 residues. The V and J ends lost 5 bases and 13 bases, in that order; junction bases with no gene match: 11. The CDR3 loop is CASSPLLAGGPGQFF. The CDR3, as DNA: TGTGCCAGCAGTCCACTACTAGCGGGAGGGCCAGGACAGTTCTTC.

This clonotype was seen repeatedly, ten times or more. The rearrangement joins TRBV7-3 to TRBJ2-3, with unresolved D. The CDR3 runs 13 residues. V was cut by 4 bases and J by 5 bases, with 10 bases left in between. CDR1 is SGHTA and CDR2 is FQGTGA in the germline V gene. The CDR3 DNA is TGTGCCAGCAGCTCCCTTCGGAAAGATACGCAGTATTTT. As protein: CASSSLRKDTQYF.

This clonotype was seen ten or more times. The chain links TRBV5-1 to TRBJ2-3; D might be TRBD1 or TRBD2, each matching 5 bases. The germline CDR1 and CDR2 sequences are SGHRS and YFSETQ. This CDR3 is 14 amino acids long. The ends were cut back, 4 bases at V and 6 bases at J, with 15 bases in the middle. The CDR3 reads CASSPGTYPDTQYF. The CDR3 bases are TGCGCCAGCAGCCCGGGGACCTACCCGGATACGCAGTATTTT.

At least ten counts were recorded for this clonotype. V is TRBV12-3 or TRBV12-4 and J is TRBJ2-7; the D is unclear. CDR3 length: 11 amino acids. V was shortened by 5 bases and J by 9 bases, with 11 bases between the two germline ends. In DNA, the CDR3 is TGTGCCAGCAGTACCTTTACGAGGCAGTACTTC. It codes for CASSTFTRQYF.

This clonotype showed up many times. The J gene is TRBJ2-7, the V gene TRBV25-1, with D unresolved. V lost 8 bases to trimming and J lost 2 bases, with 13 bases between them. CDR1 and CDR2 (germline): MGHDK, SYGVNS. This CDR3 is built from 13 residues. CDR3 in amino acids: CASSSMAAYEQYF. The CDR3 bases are TGTGCCAGCTCAAGTATGGCTGCCTACGAGCAGTACTTC.

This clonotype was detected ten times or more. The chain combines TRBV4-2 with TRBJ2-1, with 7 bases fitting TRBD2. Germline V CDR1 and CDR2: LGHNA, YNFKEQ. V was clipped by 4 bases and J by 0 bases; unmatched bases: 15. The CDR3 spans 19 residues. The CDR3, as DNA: TGTGCCAGCAGCCGGTATAGGAGTGGGGGGGGAAGCTCCTACAATGAGCAGTTCTTC. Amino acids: CASSRYRSGGGSSYNEQFF.

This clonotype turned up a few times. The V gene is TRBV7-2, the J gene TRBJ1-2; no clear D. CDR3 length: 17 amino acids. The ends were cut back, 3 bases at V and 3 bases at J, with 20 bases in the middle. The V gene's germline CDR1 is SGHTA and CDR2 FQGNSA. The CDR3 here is CASSFQRKSGGYYGYTF. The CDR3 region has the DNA TGTGCCAGCAGCTTCCAACGAAAGAGCGGCGGCTACTATGGCTACACCTTC.

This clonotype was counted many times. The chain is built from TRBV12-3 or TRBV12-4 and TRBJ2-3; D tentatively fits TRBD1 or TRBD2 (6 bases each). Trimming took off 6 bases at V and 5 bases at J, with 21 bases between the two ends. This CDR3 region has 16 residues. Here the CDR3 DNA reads TGTGCCAGCAGCCGCCCCGGGGGCGTTCGGGGAGATACGCAGTATTTT. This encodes CASSRPGGVRGDTQYF.

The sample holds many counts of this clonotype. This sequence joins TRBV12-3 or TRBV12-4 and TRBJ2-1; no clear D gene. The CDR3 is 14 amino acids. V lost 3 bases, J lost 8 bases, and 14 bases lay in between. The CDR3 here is CASSLVSYRDEQFF. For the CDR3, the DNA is TGTGCCAGCAGTTTGGTCTCGTACAGAGATGAGCAGTTCTTC.

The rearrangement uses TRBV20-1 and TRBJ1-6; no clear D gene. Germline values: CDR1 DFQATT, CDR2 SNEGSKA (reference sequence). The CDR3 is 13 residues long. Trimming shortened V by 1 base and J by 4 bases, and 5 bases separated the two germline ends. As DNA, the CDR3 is TGCAGTGCTAGAGCTGTTTATAATTCACCCCTCCACTTT. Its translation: CSARAVYNSPLHF.

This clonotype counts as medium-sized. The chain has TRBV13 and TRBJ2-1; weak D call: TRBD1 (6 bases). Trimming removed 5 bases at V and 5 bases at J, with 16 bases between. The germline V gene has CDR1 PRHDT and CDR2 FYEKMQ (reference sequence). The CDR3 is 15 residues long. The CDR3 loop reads CASSLRDTPHNEQFF. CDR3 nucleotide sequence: TGTGCCAGCAGCCTCCGGGACACACCGCACAATGAGCAGTTCTTC.

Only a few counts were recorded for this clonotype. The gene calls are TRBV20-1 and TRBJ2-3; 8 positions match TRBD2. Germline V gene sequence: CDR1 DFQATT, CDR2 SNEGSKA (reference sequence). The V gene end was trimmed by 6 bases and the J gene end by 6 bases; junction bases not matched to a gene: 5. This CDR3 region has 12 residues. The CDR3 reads CSARGLADTQYF. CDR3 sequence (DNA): TGCAGTGCCCGCGGACTAGCTGATACGCAGTATTTT.